This T cell receptor beta chain comes out of a study of T cells in Graves' hyperthyroidism and ophthalmopathy. From RNA transcripts, TCR beta CDR3 regions were amplified. HTBI primers were the set used in a first-round RT-PCR of the TCR CDR3. TCRdb re-analysed the multiplex PCR reads in MiXCR, keeping a single row per CDR3 protein. The sample has about 640,000 distinct CDR3 sequences, around 21% seen once. Patients with ophthalmopathy all had a Clinical Activity Score of at least 3, a NOSPECS grade of at least 4 and duration under 3 months. Researchers barred patients who had uncontrolled infection, other autoimmune disease, pregnancy or lactation. PBMCs stemmed from 10 ml fresh peripheral blood. The CDR3 covers 13 residues. J lost 5 bases, V lost 5 bases, and 3 bases had no gene match. There are many counts of this clonotype.

The chain has TRBV12-3 or TRBV12-4 and TRBJ1-2; the match to TRBD1 covers 9 bases. The material sequenced was blood. This sequence originates from a man younger than 40 with Graves' ophthalmopathy. The chain's CDR3 is CASSRTGDYGYTF. CDR3 sequence (DNA): TGTGCCAGCAGTCGGACAGGGGATTATGGCTACACCTTC.